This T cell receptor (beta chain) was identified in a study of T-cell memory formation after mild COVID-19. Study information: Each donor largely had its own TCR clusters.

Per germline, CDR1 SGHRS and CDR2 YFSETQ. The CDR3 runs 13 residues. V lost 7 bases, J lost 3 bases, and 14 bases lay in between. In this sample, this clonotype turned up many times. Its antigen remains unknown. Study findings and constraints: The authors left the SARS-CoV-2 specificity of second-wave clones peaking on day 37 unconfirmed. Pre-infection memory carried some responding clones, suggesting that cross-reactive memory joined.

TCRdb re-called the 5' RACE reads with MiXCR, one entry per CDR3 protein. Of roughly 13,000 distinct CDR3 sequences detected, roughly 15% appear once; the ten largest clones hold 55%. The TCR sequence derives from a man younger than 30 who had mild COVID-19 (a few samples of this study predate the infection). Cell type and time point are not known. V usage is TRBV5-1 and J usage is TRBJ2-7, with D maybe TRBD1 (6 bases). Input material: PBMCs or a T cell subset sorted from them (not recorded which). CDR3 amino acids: CASRATGFYEQYF. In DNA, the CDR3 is TGCGCCAGCCGCGCGACAGGATTCTACGAGCAGTACTTC.